This T cell receptor beta chain was recorded in a study of breast tumors, draining lymph nodes, adjacent tissues. The lymph nodes were axillary draining lymph nodes from breast cancer patients. This clonotype was counted between two and nine times. The antigen is not known. MiXCR, run by TCRdb on the multiplex PCR reads, gives a single entry per CDR3 protein. The sample contains about 140,000 distinct CDR3 sequences, about 31% of which appear only once. Whole-study findings and limits: Compared with lymph nodes, tumors were less diverse; compared with nontumor tissue, more. The lymph node origin of tumor T cells was framed as consistent with a hypothesis, not demonstrated. Luminal-like breast cancer showed significantly higher tumor–nontumor repertoire similarity than basal-like.

The receptor was isolated from a female donor with breast cancer. Some clones in this sample may be carry-over from other donors' samples. The sample taken for sequencing was axillary lymph node tissue.

The DNA for the CDR3 is TGTGCCACCAGCAGAGTCTCCTACTCTGGAAACACCATATATTTT. It is translated as CATSRVSYSGNTIYF. This chain connects TRBV15 to TRBJ1-3; unclear D gene. V gave up 1 base and J gave up 0 bases, with 7 bases separating them. The CDR3 sequence is 15 residues long. Looked up from germline, CDR1 is LNHNV and CDR2 is YYDKDF (reference sequence).